A single sample is the source of the 27 T cell receptor beta chains below, sequenced in a study of T cell responses to AZD1222 COVID-19 vaccine. Assay: immunoSEQ multiplex PCR; the TCRdb copy retains only in-frame clones and omits some. The data hold nearly 90,000 clones, with over 75% observed a single time. The specimen was peripheral blood, collected 28 days after the second AZD1222 dose. All receptors derive from an adult who received the AZD1222 COVID-19 vaccine.

The genes are TRBV5-1 and TRBJ1-2; TRBD1 might be the D (5 bases). The V gene's germline CDR1 is SGHRS and CDR2 YFSETQ. The CDR3 length is 17 residues. Trimming shortened V by 0 bases and J by 6 bases, and 21 bases separated the two germline ends. CDR3 sequence (DNA): TGCGCCAGCAGCTTGGGATTTGGGGACGGTGGAGTTGATGGCTACACCTTC. This translates into CASSLGFGDGGVDGYTF.

This chain joins TRBV4-1 and TRBJ1-5; D is unclear. There are 14 residues in the CDR3. V was trimmed by 0 bases and J by 5 bases, leaving 8 bases between them. Germline loops: CDR1 MGHRA, CDR2 YSYEKL. Here the CDR3 reads CASSQEHFDQPQHF. The CDR3, as DNA: TGCGCCAGCAGCCAAGAACACTTCGATCAGCCCCAGCATTTT.

CDR3 sequence (DNA): TGTGCCAGCAGCTTAGCCCTCAGGGGACTTCCGGCGGCCTACGAGCAGTACTTC. As protein: CASSLALRGLPAAYEQYF. The rearrangement uses TRBV7-8 and TRBJ2-7; tentatively, D is TRBD1 or TRBD2 (6 bases each). Germline CDR1 reads SGHVS; CDR2 reads FQNEAQ. V was shortened by 0 bases and J by 2 bases, with 20 bases between the two germline ends. The CDR3 has 18 residues.

The chain uses TRBV7-9 and TRBJ2-3, with D possibly matching TRBD2 (6 bases). The CDR3 contains 13 residues. V was trimmed by 7 bases and J by 6 bases, leaving 14 bases between them. Germline V CDR1 and CDR2: SEHNR, FQNEAQ (reference sequence). The CDR3 DNA reads as TGTGCCAGCAATGGGGGGATTGAGGATACGCAGTATTTT. This translates into CASNGGIEDTQYF.

The rearrangement joins TRBV29-1 to TRBJ1-1, with TRBD1 as a possible D gene (6 bases). The germline gives CDR1 SQVTM, CDR2 ANQGSEA. The length of the CDR3 is 12 residues. The ends were cut back, 6 bases at V and 4 bases at J, with 12 bases in the middle. In DNA form, the CDR3 reads TGCAGCGTCATCACAGGGTTCACTGAAGCTTTCTTT. Its protein is CSVITGFTEAFF. Looking up the rest from reference TRBV29-1 and TRBJ1-1 gives the full variable domain: SAVISQKPSRDICQRGTSLTIQCQVDSQVTMMFWYRQQPGQSLTLIATANQGSEATYESGFVIDKFPISRPNLTFSTLTVSNMSPEDSSIYLCSVITGFTEAFFGQGTRLTVV.

This clone was observed once. The chain couples TRBV12-5 to TRBJ2-2; 7 bases fit TRBD1. Germline CDR1 and CDR2: LGHNT and FRNRAP. CDR3 length: 15 residues. J gave up 2 bases and V 5 bases, and 5 bases lay outside the gene matches. Written as DNA, the CDR3 is TGTGCTAGTGGTATCGGGACAGACAACACCGGGGAGCTGTTTTTT. Encoded protein: CASGIGTDNTGELFF.

The chain combines TRBV28 with TRBJ2-7; D possibly corresponds to TRBD2 (5 bases). The CDR3 totals 15 residues. V lost 5 bases, J lost 1 base, and 15 bases lay in between. CDR1 is MDHEN and CDR2 is SYDVKM in the germline V gene. CDR3 protein: CASSPRGLRSYEQYF. As DNA, the CDR3 is TGTGCCAGCAGTCCTCGCGGGCTTCGGTCCTACGAGCAGTACTTC. Complete variable domain (other parts from reference TRBV28 and TRBJ2-7): DVKVTQSSRYLVKRTGEKVFLECVQDMDHENMFWYRQDPGLGLRLIYFSYDVKMKEKGDIPEGYSVSREKKERFSLILESASTNQTSMYLCASSPRGLRSYEQYFGPGTRLTVT.

This chain uses TRBV20-1 with TRBJ2-7; D unclear. The CDR3 is made up of 11 amino acids. Germline V gene lookup returns CDR1 DFQATT and CDR2 SNEGSKA (reference sequence). Trimming took 5 bases from V and 3 from J, leaving 8 bases between them. The CDR3 protein is CSASDGYEQYF. CDR3 bases: TGCAGTGCTTCGGACGGCTACGAGCAGTACTTC.

The chain is built from TRBV3-1 (or the pseudogene TRBV3-2) and TRBJ2-7, with D unresolved. CDR1 is LGHDT and CDR2 is YNNKEL in the germline V gene (reference sequence). This CDR3 contains 15 residues. V lost 5 bases and J 9 bases, leaving 23 bases between the germline ends. The CDR3 region is CASSSKSRSDTGQYF. DNA for the CDR3: TGTGCCAGCAGCTCCAAAAGTCGGTCAGACACTGGGCAGTACTTC.

This chain connects TRBV6-2 or TRBV6-3 to TRBJ1-4, with TRBD1 matching 9 bases. The germline V gene encodes CDR1 MNHEY and CDR2 SVGEGT. The CDR3 runs to 15 residues. V was clipped by 4 bases and J by 5 bases; unmatched bases: 5. The CDR3, as DNA: TGTGCCAGCAGTTCCCAGACAGGGGGGAATGAAAAACTGTTTTTT. The encoded protein is CASSSQTGGNEKLFF.

This chain links TRBV25-1 with TRBJ2-7; 7 bases are shared with TRBD1. Looked up from germline, CDR1 is MGHDK and CDR2 is SYGVNS. The CDR3 covers 15 residues. Trimming took 4 bases from V and 0 from J; bases not matched to a gene: 6. Here the CDR3 reads CASSGLGQSSYEQYF. The CDR3 nucleotides read TGTGCCAGCAGTGGCTTGGGACAGAGCTCCTACGAGCAGTACTTC.

J is TRBJ2-7 and V is TRBV30; the match to TRBD1 covers 7 bases. CDR1 is GTSNPN and CDR2 is SVGIG in the germline V gene (reference sequence). V was clipped by 8 bases and J by 2 bases; unmatched bases: 9. This CDR3 is built from 13 residues. The DNA of the CDR3 is TGTGCCGCGAGGGGGCCCCTACCCTACGAGCAGTACTTC. Translation gives CAARGPLPYEQYF. Complete variable domain (other parts from reference TRBV30 and TRBJ2-7): SQTIHQWPATLVQPVGSPLSLECTVEGTSNPNLYWYRQAAGRGLQLLFYSVGIGQISSEVPQNLSASRPQDRQFILSSKKLLLSDSGFYLCAARGPLPYEQYFGPGTRLTVT.

Here the CDR3 DNA reads TGTGCCAGTAGTTTCGCGCCGGGGTACGAGCAGTACTTC. It translates to CASSFAPGYEQYF. The V gene is TRBV19, the J gene TRBJ2-7; D might be TRBD2 (5 bases). The germline V gene has CDR1 LNHDA and CDR2 SQIVND (reference sequence). V dropped 5 bases and J dropped 4 bases, with 12 bases sitting between them. CDR3 length: 13 residues.

CDR3 bases: TGTGCCAGCAGTTATCGAGGGGGCGGAAACACCATATATTTT. It is translated as CASSYRGGGNTIYF. The V gene is TRBV6-6, the J gene TRBJ1-3; the match to TRBD1 covers 7 bases. The trim removed 3 bases at V and 4 bases at J, leaving 3 bases unmatched. Germline V gene sequence: CDR1 MNHNY, CDR2 SVGAGI (reference sequence). The CDR3 spans 14 residues.

This clone was found many times. V is TRBV7-7 and J is TRBJ2-7, with 10 bases fitting TRBD1. The CDR3 has 15 amino acids. The trim removed 5 bases at V and 3 bases at J, leaving 7 bases unmatched. Per the germline V gene, CDR1 is SSHAT and CDR2 is FNYEAQ (reference sequence). The CDR3, as DNA: TGTGCCAGCAGCCCCGGGGGGGACAGGGGCTACGAGCAGTACTTC. This codes for CASSPGGDRGYEQYF. Based on the CDR3 plus reference TRBV7-7 and TRBJ2-7, the full variable domain is GAGVSQSPRYKVTKRGQDVTLRCDPISSHATLYWYQQALGQGPEFLTYFNYEAQPDKSGLPSDRFSAERPEGSISTLTIQRTEQRDSAMYRCASSPGGDRGYEQYFGPGTRLTVT.

V and J are TRBV5-8 and TRBJ1-5; no reliable D call. Germline V gene sequence: CDR1 SGHTS, CDR2 YDEGEE. V shed 2 bases and J shed 0 bases, with 3 bases lying between them. The CDR3 extends over 13 amino acids. In DNA, the CDR3 is TGTGCCAGCAGCTTTCGTAGCAATCAGCCCCAGCATTTT. This encodes CASSFRSNQPQHF.

V usage is TRBV6-4 and J usage is TRBJ1-1, with D uncertain. Germline CDR1 MRHNA, CDR2 SNTAGT. This CDR3 spans 13 amino acids. With 8 bases removed from V and 2 bases from J, the gap between germline ends came to 12 bases. The CDR3, as DNA: TGTGCCAGCCGACTGTACCTAAACACTGAAGCTTTCTTT. Encoded protein: CASRLYLNTEAFF.

The J gene is TRBJ1-1, the V gene TRBV14, with 8 nucleotides matching TRBD1. Germline loops: CDR1 SGHDN, CDR2 FVKESK. Losses at the gene ends were 2 bases for V and 5 bases for J; bases not matched to a gene: 7. The CDR3 consists of 15 residues. The CDR3: CASSQLGTGETEAFF. CDR3 sequence (DNA): TGTGCCAGCAGCCAACTGGGGACAGGTGAAACTGAAGCTTTCTTT.

This clone has just a few counts. This chain links TRBV24-1 with TRBJ2-2; 11 bases map to TRBD1. J gave up 9 bases and V 2 bases, and 4 bases lay outside the gene matches. This CDR3 is built from 15 residues. Germline V lookup: CDR1 KGHDR, CDR2 SFDVKD. The CDR3 DNA follows: TGTGCCACCAGTGATTCGGACAGGGGGCTATGGGAGCTGTTTTTT. This translates into CATSDSDRGLWELFF.

This clone was detected only once. The V gene is TRBV6-5, the J gene TRBJ2-3; no reliable D call. CDR1 and CDR2 from the germline V gene are MNHEY and SVGAGI. The CDR3 sequence is 12 residues long. V shed 8 bases and J shed 6 bases, with 12 bases lying between them. CDR3 protein: CASGPLRDTQYF. The DNA for the CDR3 is TGTGCCAGCGGTCCACTACGGGATACGCAGTATTTT.

This clone was detected only once. This chain links TRBV29-1 with TRBJ2-2, with 7 nucleotides matching TRBD1. V dropped 6 bases and J dropped 5; count of bases not matched to a gene: 9. This CDR3 is 14 amino acids long. Germline values: CDR1 SQVTM, CDR2 ANQGSEA. In nucleotides, the CDR3 is TGCAGCGTCATACAGACAGGGATAACCGGGGAGCTGTTTTTT. This gives the protein CSVIQTGITGELFF.

The chain is built from TRBV5-1 and TRBJ2-2; D not resolved. CDR1 and CDR2 (germline): SGHRS, YFSETQ. This CDR3 region has 15 residues. V lost 2 bases and J lost 1, with 9 bases in between. The CDR3 region has the DNA TGCGCCAGCAGCTTAGGCAGACTGAACACCGGGGAGCTGTTTTTT. As protein: CASSLGRLNTGELFF. The full variable domain, completed using reference TRBV5-1 and TRBJ2-2, is KAGVTQTPRYLIKTRGQQVTLSCSPISGHRSVSWYQQTPGQGLQFLFEYFSETQRNKGNFPGRFSGRQFSNSRSEMNVSTLELGDSALYLCASSLGRLNTGELFFGEGSRLTVL.

The genes are TRBV5-6 and TRBJ2-7, with D tentatively TRBD1 or TRBD2 (5 bases each). Germline V gene lookup returns CDR1 SGHDT and CDR2 YYEEEE. V lost 4 bases, J lost 1 base, and 15 bases lay in between. This CDR3 has 15 residues. The CDR3 nucleotides are TGTGCCAGCAGCGCTCCCCGGGGCCGATCCTACGAGCAGTACTTC. Protein sequence: CASSAPRGRSYEQYF.

The chain has TRBV6-5 and TRBJ1-1; possibly TRBD1 for D (5 bases). V was clipped by 0 bases and J by 8 bases, with 13 bases between them. The length of the CDR3 is 14 residues. Germline V gene lookup returns CDR1 MNHEY and CDR2 SVGAGI. CDR3 nucleotide sequence: TGTGCCAGCAGTTACTCGCCCTGGACAAGGGAAGCTTTCTTT. Amino acid sequence: CASSYSPWTREAFF.

The chain is built from TRBV6-1 and TRBJ1-4; weak D call: TRBD1 (5 bases). The CDR3 has 19 residues. Trimming removed 4 bases at V and 3 bases at J, with 24 bases between. Per the germline V gene, CDR1 is MNHNS and CDR2 is SASEGT. CDR3 loop: CASSGPFLGPLSPNEKLFF. The DNA for the CDR3 is TGTGCCAGCAGTGGACCCTTTTTGGGACCACTCTCCCCTAATGAAAAACTGTTTTTT.

The V and J genes are TRBV24-1 and TRBJ2-1; TRBD2 is a possible D gene (7 bases). This CDR3 comprises 17 residues. The germline CDR1 and CDR2 sequences are KGHDR and SFDVKD. V shed 4 bases and J shed 0 bases, with 15 bases lying between them. DNA for the CDR3: TGTGCCACCAGTGAGACGGGGGGCCGGAGCTCCTACAATGAGCAGTTCTTC. Its translation is CATSETGGRSSYNEQFF.

This sequence joins TRBV28 and TRBJ1-2; D remains unclear. The CDR3 extends over 14 amino acids. CDR1 and CDR2 from the germline V gene are MDHEN and SYDVKM. Trimming left V 3 bases short and J 6 bases short, with 14 bases between. This CDR3 is CASSLRFGGHGYTF. CDR3 DNA sequence: TGTGCCAGCAGTTTGCGTTTCGGAGGTCATGGCTACACCTTC.